What follows are 12 T cell receptor beta chains derived from one specimen sequenced in a study of CD8 T cells in ankylosing spondylitis. TCRdb redid the calling of the 5' RACE reads with MiXCR, one entry per CDR3 protein. The sample carries roughly 230,000 distinct CDR3 sequences, 8% to 11% recorded once. The sample was blood, either unsorted or a sorted T cell fraction (not recorded which). The receptors derive from a male donor with ankylosing spondylitis or in good health (not recorded which).

This clonotype has a handful of counts. The rearrangement joins TRBV10-3 to TRBJ2-3; TRBD2 agrees at 11 bases. The CDR3 is made up of 16 amino acids. Germline loops: CDR1 ENHRY, CDR2 SYGVKD. V gave up 6 bases and J gave up 1 base; unmatched junction bases: 6. CDR3 sequence reads: CAISNLGLAGTDTQYF. The CDR3 DNA reads TGTGCCATCAGCAACCTGGGACTAGCGGGCACAGATACGCAGTATTTT.

This clonotype has a count of ten or more. This chain joins TRBV5-5 and TRBJ2-7; 10 bases are a match to TRBD1. The V segment lost 5 bases and the J segment 2 bases; nucleotides outside the gene matches: 1. Per the germline V gene, CDR1 is SGHKS and CDR2 is YYEKEE (reference sequence). CDR3 length: 13 amino acids. CDR3 protein: CASRGTGAYEQYF. DNA for the CDR3: TGTGCCAGCAGGGGGACAGGGGCCTACGAGCAGTACTTC.

The V gene is TRBV4-1, the J gene TRBJ2-1; 9 positions match TRBD2. V lost 0 bases to trimming and J lost 2 bases; unmatched junction nucleotides: 8. The germline gives CDR1 MGHRA, CDR2 YSYEKL. The CDR3 spans 18 residues. The CDR3 DNA sequence: TGCGCCAGCAGCCAAGATCAGTTTAGCGGGGGCCCCTACAATGAGCAGTTCTTC. This codes for CASSQDQFSGGPYNEQFF.

This clonotype was seen many times. This chain links TRBV4-1 with TRBJ2-2; D is perhaps TRBD1 (5 bases). The germline gives CDR1 MGHRA, CDR2 YSYEKL. Trimming removed 0 bases from V and 7 bases from J, with 18 bases in between. The CDR3 contains 17 residues. The chain's CDR3 is CASSQEWGTGRVGELFF. The CDR3 DNA follows: TGCGCCAGCAGCCAAGAGTGGGGAACAGGCAGGGTCGGGGAGCTGTTTTTT.

There are many counts of this clonotype. V is TRBV3-1 and J is TRBJ2-2, with 7 bases matching TRBD1. The CDR3 totals 17 residues. The germline V gene encodes CDR1 LGHDT and CDR2 YNNKEL (reference sequence). The V segment lost 4 bases and the J segment 2 bases; nucleotides outside the gene matches: 10. CDR3 residues: CASSRFAGGPNTGELFF. In DNA form, the CDR3 reads TGTGCCAGCAGCCGCTTCGCAGGGGGTCCCAACACCGGGGAGCTGTTTTTT.

This clonotype was seen many times. V usage is TRBV5-1 and J usage is TRBJ2-2, with 7 positions matching TRBD1. The germline CDR1 and CDR2 sequences are SGHRS and YFSETQ. This CDR3 region has 15 residues. V shed 4 bases and J 2 bases; nucleotides not matched to a gene: 5. CDR3 nucleotides: TGCGCCAGCAGCGACCGGGACAGAAACACCGGGGAGCTGTTTTTT. Protein: CASSDRDRNTGELFF.

The genes are TRBV7-9 and TRBJ1-1; TRBD1 matches at 7 bases. Germline loops: CDR1 SEHNR, CDR2 FQNEAQ (reference sequence). The CDR3 runs 13 residues. With 4 bases clipped from V and 5 bases from J, the junction kept 4 bases outside the gene matches. The CDR3 here is CASSSTGETEAFF. The CDR3 nucleotides read TGTGCCAGCAGCTCCACAGGGGAAACTGAAGCTTTCTTT. Full variable domain (outside the CDR3, taken from reference TRBV7-9 and TRBJ1-1): DTGVSQNPRHKITKRGQNVTFRCDPISEHNRLYWYRQTLGQGPEFLTYFQNEAQLEKSRLLSDRFSAERPKGSFSTLEIQRTEQGDSAMYLCASSSTGETEAFFGQGTRLTVV.

This clonotype was recorded at least ten times. CDR3 in DNA: TGCAGCGCACAGGGGGTCGGTGAGACCCAGTACTTC. This codes for CSAQGVGETQYF. The J gene is TRBJ2-5, the V gene TRBV29-1; 8 nucleotides align to TRBD1. Per the germline V gene, CDR1 is SQVTM and CDR2 is ANQGSEA. The trim removed 7 bases at V and 5 bases at J, leaving 6 bases unmatched. The CDR3 has 12 residues. Full variable domain (outside the CDR3, taken from reference TRBV29-1 and TRBJ2-5): SAVISQKPSRDICQRGTSLTIQCQVDSQVTMMFWYRQQPGQSLTLIATANQGSEATYESGFVIDKFPISRPNLTFSTLTVSNMSPEDSSIYLCSAQGVGETQYFGPGTRLLVL.

This clonotype was recorded many times. V usage is TRBV28 and J usage is TRBJ2-7; D is unclear. The CDR3 length is 13 residues. Germline V CDR1 and CDR2: MDHEN, SYDVKM. The V and J ends lost 4 bases and 2 bases respectively, with 9 bases between them. CDR3 in amino acids: CASSSLRAYEQYF. CDR3 nucleotide sequence: TGTGCCAGCAGTTCCTTAAGGGCCTACGAGCAGTACTTC.

The rearrangement uses TRBV30 and TRBJ1-1; weak D call: TRBD1 (5 bases). The ends were cut back, 3 bases at V and 0 bases at J, with 11 bases in the middle. CDR1 is GTSNPN and CDR2 is SVGIG in the germline V gene (reference sequence). The CDR3 runs 14 residues. CDR3 amino acids: CAWSLGTVNTEAFF. CDR3 sequence (DNA): TGTGCCTGGAGCCTCGGGACGGTGAACACTGAAGCTTTCTTT. The full variable domain, rest sourced from reference TRBV30 and TRBJ1-1, is SQTIHQWPATLVQPVGSPLSLECTVEGTSNPNLYWYRQAAGRGLQLLFYSVGIGQISSEVPQNLSASRPQDRQFILSSKKLLLSDSGFYLCAWSLGTVNTEAFFGQGTRLTVV.

This clonotype was counted many times. The chain employs TRBV20-1 and TRBJ2-7; possible D gene TRBD2, 6 bases. V gave up 2 bases and J gave up 7 bases, with 12 bases separating them. Germline values: CDR1 DFQATT, CDR2 SNEGSKA (reference sequence). This CDR3 is built from 12 residues. CDR3 loop: CSARSQTREQYF. The CDR3 DNA reads as TGCAGTGCTAGAAGCCAGACTAGGGAGCAGTACTTC.

This clonotype came up many times. The rearrangement links TRBV5-1 to TRBJ2-7; the D is unclear. The germline CDR1 and CDR2 sequences are SGHRS and YFSETQ. The CDR3 consists of 15 residues. V was cut by 3 bases and J by 2 bases, with 15 bases left in between. CDR3 nucleotide sequence: TGCGCCAGCAGCTGGATGGGGAACCCACCCTACGAGCAGTACTTC. This sequence encodes CASSWMGNPPYEQYF.